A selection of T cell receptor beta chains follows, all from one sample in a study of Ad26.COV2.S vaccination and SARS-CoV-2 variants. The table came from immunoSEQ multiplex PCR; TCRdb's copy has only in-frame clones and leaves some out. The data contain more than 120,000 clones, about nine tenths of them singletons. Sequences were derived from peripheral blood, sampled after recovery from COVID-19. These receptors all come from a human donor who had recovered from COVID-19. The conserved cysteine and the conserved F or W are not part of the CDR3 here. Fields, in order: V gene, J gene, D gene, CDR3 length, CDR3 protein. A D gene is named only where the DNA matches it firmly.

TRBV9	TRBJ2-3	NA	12	ASSVESGADTQY
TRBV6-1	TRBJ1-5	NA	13	ASSEGGGRDQPQH
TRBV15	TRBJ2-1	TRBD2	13	ATSRDGTINNEQF
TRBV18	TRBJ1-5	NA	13	ASSPGQISNQPQH
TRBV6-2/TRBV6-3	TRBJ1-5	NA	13	ASSSRQPSNQPQH
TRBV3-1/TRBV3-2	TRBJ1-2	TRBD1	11	ASSADRDYGYT
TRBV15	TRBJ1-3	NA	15	ATSRGGRDPFGNTIY
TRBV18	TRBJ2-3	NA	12	ASSPGPRADTQY
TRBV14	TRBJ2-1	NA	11	ASSVAGASEQF
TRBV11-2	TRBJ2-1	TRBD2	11	ASSFPGGNEQF
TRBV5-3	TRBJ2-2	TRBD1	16	ARSLKGQGAVNTGELF
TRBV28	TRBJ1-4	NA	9	ASSQQEKLF
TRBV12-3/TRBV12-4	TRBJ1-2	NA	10	ASSRQGGGYT
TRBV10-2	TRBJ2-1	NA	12	ASSYGVYHNEQF
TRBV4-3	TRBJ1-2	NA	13	ASSQVGRPDYGYT
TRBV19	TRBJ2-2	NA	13	ASSMDRENTGELF
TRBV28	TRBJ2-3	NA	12	ASNSLSVADTQY
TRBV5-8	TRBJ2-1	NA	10	ASSHSYNEQF
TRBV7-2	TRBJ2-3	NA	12	ASSLVRGTDTQY
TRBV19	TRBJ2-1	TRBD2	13	ASRDRTSGGHEQF
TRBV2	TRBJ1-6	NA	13	ASSDLSGAGSPLH
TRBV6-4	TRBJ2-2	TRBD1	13	ASNRTGLKAGELF
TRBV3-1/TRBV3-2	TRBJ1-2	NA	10	ASSQGVAGYT
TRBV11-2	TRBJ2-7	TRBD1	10	ASSTRQGEQY
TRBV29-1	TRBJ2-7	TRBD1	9	SVRDSYEQY
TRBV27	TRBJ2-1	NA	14	ASSRSGGLSYNEQF
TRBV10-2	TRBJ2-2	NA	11	ASRPTVTGELF
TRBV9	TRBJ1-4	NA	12	ASSAGTTNEKLF
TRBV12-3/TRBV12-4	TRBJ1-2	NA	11	ASTPRMRDGYT
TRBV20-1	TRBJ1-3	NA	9	SANSGNTIY
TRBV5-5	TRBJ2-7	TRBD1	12	ASSQTGTGLKQY
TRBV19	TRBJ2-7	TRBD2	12	ASSIWQGGNEQY
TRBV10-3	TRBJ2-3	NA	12	ATNVGGSTDTQY
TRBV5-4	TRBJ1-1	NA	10	ASSYGTNEAF
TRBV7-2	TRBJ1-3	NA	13	ASSLGVSSGNTIY
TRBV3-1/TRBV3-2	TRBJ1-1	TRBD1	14	ASRKGQGSSNTEAF
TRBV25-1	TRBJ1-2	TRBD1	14	ASSDPTGGARGGYT
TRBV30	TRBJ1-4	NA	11	ALDTGGNEKLF
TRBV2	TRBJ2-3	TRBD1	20	ASRIRPPGRQGSLRATDTQY
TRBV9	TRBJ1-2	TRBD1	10	ASTGTAYGYT
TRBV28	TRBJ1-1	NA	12	ASSLGRGRERAF
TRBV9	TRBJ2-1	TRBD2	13	ASSVGVAGPREQF
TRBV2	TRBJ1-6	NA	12	ASSLSSYNSPLH
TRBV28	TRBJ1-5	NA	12	ASTPGLSNQPQH
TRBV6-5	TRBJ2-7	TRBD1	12	ASSPGTASYEQY
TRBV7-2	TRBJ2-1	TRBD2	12	ASSLEAGGGKQF
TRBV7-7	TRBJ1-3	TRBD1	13	ASSPGQGAGNTIY
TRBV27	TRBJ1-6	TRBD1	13	ASGDRGPYNSPLH
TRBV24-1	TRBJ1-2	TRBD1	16	ATSDSPGTGYPTYGYT
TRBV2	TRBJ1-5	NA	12	ASSGESGNQPQH
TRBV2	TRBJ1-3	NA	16	ASRITRGELSSGNTIY
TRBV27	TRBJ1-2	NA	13	ASSLAPTDPLSGT
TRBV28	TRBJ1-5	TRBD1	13	ASRQGGGGNQPQH
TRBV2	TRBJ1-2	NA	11	ASKTEGALGYT
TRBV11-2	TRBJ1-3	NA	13	ASSPATTGGNTIY
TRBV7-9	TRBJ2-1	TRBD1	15	ASSKWDRVGYDNEQF
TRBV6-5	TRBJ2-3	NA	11	ASWDKFTDTQY